This entry is about one T cell receptor beta chain. Method: immunoSEQ multiplex PCR; TCRdb's copy keeps in-frame clones and lacks some. The sample lists 200,000 to 250,000 clones, around 86% occurring once. The data were taken from a study of blood T cell repertoires in COVID-19. About the study: Sources were T cells, B-cell-depleted T cells, or PBMCs; the material itself was cDNA or gDNA.

V lost 3 bases to trimming and J lost 8 bases, with 16 bases between them. Germline CDR1 SSHAT, CDR2 FNYEAQ (reference sequence). This CDR3 spans 15 amino acids. The TCR originated in a woman aged 30 to 39 who had recovered from COVID-19. The V gene is TRBV7-7, the J gene TRBJ2-2, with D possibly matching TRBD1 (6 bases). The sample consisted of peripheral blood. Here the CDR3 DNA reads TGTGCCAGCAGCTTCCTCCCACAGGGTTCAGGGGAGCTGTTTTTT. Translation: CASSFLPQGSGELFF.